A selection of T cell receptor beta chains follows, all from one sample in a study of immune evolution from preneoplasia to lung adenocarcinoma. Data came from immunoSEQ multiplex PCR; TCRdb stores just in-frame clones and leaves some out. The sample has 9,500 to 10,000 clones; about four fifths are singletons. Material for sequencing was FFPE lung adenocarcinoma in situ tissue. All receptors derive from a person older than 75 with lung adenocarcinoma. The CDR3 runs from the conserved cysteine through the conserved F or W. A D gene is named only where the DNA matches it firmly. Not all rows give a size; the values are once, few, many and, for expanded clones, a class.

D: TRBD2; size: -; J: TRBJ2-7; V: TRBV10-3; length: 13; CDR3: CAISDGGVYEQYF; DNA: TGTGCCATCAGTGATGGGGGGGTCTACGAGCAGTACTTC
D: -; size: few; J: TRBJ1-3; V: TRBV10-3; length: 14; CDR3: CAITDRVSGNTIYF; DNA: TGTGCCATCACCGACCGAGTCTCTGGAAACACCATATATTTT
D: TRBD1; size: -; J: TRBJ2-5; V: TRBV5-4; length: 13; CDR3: CASSRDSDGTQYF; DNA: TGTGCCAGCAGTCGGGACAGTGATGGGACCCAGTACTTC
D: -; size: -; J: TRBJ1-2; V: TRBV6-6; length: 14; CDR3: CASRPPTASHGYTF; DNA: TGTGCCAGCAGGCCACCTACGGCCAGCCATGGCTACACCTTC
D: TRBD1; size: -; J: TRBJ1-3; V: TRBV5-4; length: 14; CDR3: CASSRTGAGNTIYF; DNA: TGTGCCAGCAGCAGGACAGGGGCTGGAAACACCATATATTTT
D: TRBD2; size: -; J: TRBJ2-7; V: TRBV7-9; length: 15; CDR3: CASSLARGGTYEQYF; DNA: TGTGCCAGCAGCTTAGCGCGGGGAGGGACCTACGAGCAGTACTTC
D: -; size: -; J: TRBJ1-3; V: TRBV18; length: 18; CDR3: CASSPPGLTYSSGNTIYF; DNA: TGTGCCAGCTCACCACCGGGGTTGACATATTCCTCTGGAAACACCATATATTTT
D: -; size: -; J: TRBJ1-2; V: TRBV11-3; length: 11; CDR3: CASSLLGESTF; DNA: TGTGCCAGCAGCTTATTGGGGGAATCCACATTC
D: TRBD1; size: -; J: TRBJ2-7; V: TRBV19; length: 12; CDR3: CASSRQGSEQYF; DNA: TGTGCCAGTAGTCGACAGGGCAGCGAGCAGTACTTC
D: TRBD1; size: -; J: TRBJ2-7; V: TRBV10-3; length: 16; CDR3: CAISAGQGESSYEQYF; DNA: TGTGCCATCAGTGCCGGACAGGGCGAAAGCTCCTACGAGCAGTACTTC
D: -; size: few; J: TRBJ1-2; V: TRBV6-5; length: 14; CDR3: CASRGGLSNYGYTF; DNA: TGTGCCAGCAGGGGGGGTCTCTCTAACTATGGCTACACCTTC
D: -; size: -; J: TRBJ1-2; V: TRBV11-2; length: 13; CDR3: CASRLGVGYGYTF; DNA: TGTGCCAGCAGACTAGGGGTTGGGTATGGCTACACCTTC
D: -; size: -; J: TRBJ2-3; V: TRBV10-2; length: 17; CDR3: CASSEFPRPKIGDTQYF; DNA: TGCGCCAGCAGTGAATTCCCCCGGCCCAAGATAGGAGATACGCAGTATTTT
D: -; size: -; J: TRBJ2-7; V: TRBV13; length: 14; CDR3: CASSLGGVTYEQYF; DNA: TGTGCCAGCAGCTTGGGCGGGGTGACCTACGAGCAGTACTTC
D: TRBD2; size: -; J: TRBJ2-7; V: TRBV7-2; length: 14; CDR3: CASSLEAGAYEQYF; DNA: TGTGCCAGCAGCTTAGAGGCGGGGGCCTACGAGCAGTACTTC
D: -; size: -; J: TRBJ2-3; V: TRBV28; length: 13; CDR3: CASRGEFPDTQYF; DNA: TGTGCCAGCAGGGGAGAGTTCCCAGATACGCAGTATTTT
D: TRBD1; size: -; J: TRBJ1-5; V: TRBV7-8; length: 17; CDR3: CASSLAIGQVVNQPQHF; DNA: TGTGCCAGCAGCTTAGCGATCGGACAGGTGGTCAATCAGCCCCAGCATTTT
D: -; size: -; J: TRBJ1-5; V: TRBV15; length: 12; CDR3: CATSRVDQPQHF; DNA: TGTGCCACCAGCAGAGTTGATCAGCCCCAGCATTTT
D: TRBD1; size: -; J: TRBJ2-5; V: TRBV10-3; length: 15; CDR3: CAISGSTGEQETQYF; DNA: TGTGCCATCAGTGGCTCGACAGGGGAGCAAGAGACCCAGTACTTC
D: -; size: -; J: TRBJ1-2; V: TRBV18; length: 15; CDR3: CASSPVGAPNYGYTF; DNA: TGTGCCAGCTCACCAGTGGGGGCCCCCAACTATGGCTACACCTTC
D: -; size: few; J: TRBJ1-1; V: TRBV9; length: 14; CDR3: CASSVGGARTEAFF; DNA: TGTGCCAGCAGCGTGGGGGGGGCGCGTACTGAAGCTTTCTTT
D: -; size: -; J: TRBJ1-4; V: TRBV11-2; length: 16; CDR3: CASSLGRSGANEKLFF; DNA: TGTGCCAGCAGCTTAGGCAGGAGTGGGGCTAATGAAAAACTGTTTTTT
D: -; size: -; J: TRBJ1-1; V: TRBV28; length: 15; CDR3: CASSLGALLNTEAFF; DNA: TGTGCCAGCAGTTTAGGGGCGCTCCTCAACACTGAAGCTTTCTTT
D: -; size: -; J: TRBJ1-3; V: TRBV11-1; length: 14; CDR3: CASSLFAPQDTIYF; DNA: TGTGCCAGCAGCTTATTTGCACCTCAAGACACCATATATTTT
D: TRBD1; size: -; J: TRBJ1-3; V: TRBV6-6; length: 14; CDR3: CASSSGQTGNTIYF; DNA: TGTGCCAGCAGCTCGGGACAGACTGGAAACACCATATATTTT
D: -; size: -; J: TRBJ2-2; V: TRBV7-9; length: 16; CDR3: CASSLAYSKNTGELFF; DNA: TGTGCCAGCAGCTTAGCTTACTCGAAGAACACCGGGGAGCTGTTTTTT
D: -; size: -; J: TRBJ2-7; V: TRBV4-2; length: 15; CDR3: CASSPGDTSVNEQYF; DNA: TGTGCCAGCAGCCCGGGGGATACGTCCGTCAACGAGCAGTACTTC
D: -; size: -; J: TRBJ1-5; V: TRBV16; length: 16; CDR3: CASSQFYRDSNQPQHF; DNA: TGTGCCAGCAGCCAATTCTACAGGGATAGCAATCAGCCCCAGCATTTT
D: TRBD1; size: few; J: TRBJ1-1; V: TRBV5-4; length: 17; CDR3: CASSFPWARRGDTEAFF; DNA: TGTGCCAGCAGCTTCCCGTGGGCCCGCAGGGGGGACACTGAAGCTTTCTTT
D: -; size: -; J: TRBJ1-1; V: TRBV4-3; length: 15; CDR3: CASSQEPRAYTEAFF; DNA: TGCGCCAGCAGCCAAGAGCCAAGGGCGTACACTGAAGCTTTCTTT
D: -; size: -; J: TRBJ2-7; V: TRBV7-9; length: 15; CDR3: CASSLGLVGGYEQYF; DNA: TGTGCCAGCAGCTTAGGTTTGGTCGGGGGCTACGAGCAGTACTTC
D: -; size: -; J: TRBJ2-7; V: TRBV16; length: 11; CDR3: CASSQIYEQYF; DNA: TGTGCCAGCAGCCAAATCTACGAGCAGTACTTC
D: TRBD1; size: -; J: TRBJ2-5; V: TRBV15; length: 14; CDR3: CATSRDRGQETQYF; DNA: TGTGCCACCAGCAGAGACAGGGGGCAAGAGACCCAGTACTTC
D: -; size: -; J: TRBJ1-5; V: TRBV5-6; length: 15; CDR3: CASSLGRHSNQPQHF; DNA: TGTGCCAGCAGCTTAGGGCGACATAGCAATCAGCCCCAGCATTTT
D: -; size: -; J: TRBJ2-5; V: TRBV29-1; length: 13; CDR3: CSVYLGLQETQYF; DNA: TGCAGCGTTTATTTGGGGCTACAAGAGACCCAGTACTTC
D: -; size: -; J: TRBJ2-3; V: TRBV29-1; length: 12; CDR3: CSVRQGADTQYF; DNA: TGCAGCGTTAGGCAGGGAGCAGATACGCAGTATTTT
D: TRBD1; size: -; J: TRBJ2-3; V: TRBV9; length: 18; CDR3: CASSVWDRVVSTADTQYF; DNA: TGTGCCAGCAGCGTATGGGACAGGGTGGTTTCAACGGCAGATACGCAGTATTTT
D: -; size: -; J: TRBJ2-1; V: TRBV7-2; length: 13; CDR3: CASSSSLVNEQFF; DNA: TGTGCCAGCAGCTCCTCCTTAGTCAATGAGCAGTTCTTC
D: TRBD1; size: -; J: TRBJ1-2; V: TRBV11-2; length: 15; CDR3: CASSLDSQGASGYTF; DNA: TGTGCCAGCAGCTTAGATTCCCAGGGGGCCTCTGGCTACACCTTC
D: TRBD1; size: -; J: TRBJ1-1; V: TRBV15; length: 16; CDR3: CATSRYRGLPNTEAFF; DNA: TGTGCCACCAGCAGATACAGGGGCCTACCGAACACTGAAGCTTTCTTT
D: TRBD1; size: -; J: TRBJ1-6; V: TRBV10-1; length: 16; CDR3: CASPRQGLTYNSPLHF; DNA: TGCGCCAGCCCCCGACAGGGGCTGACCTATAATTCACCCCTCCACTTT
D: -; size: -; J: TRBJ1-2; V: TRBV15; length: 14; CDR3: CATSRGWQVYGYTF; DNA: TGTGCCACCAGCAGAGGGTGGCAGGTCTATGGCTACACCTTC
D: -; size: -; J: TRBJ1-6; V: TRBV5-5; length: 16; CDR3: CASSPGVRQLNSPLHF; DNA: TGTGCCAGCAGCCCCGGAGTGAGACAGTTAAATTCACCCCTCCACTTT
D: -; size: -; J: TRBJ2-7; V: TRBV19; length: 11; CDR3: CASSSSNEQYF; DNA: TGTGCCAGTAGCTCTAGTAACGAGCAGTACTTC
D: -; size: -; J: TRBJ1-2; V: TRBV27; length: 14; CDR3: CASKSDRTNYGYTF; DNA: TGTGCCAGTAAATCGGACAGAACTAACTATGGCTACACCTTC
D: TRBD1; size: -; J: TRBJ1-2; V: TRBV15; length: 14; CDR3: CATSWDRSLYGYTF; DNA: TGTGCCACCAGCTGGGACAGGTCCCTTTATGGCTACACCTTC
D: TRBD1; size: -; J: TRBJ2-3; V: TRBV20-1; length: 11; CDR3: CSVDRVNTQYF; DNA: TGCAGTGTAGACAGGGTAAATACGCAGTATTTT
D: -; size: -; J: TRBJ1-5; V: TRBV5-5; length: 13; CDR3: CASSLATGQPQHF; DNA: TGTGCCAGCAGCTTGGCGACAGGCCAGCCCCAGCATTTT
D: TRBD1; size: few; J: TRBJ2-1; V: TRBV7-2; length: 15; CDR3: CASSLEQGIWNEQFF; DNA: TGTGCCAGCAGCTTAGAACAGGGGATATGGAATGAGCAGTTCTTC
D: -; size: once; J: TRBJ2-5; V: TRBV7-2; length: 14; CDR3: CASSFDLAEETQYF; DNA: TGTGCCAGCAGCTTTGATTTAGCCGAAGAGACCCAGTACTTC
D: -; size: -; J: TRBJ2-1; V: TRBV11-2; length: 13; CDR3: CASRPDRYNEQFF; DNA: TGTGCCAGCAGACCAGACAGGTACAATGAGCAGTTCTTC